This T cell receptor beta chain was sequenced during a study of cytomegalovirus exposure and HLA in healthy donors. About the study: Unique TCR beta sequences numbering over 100 million came from around 180 million T cells in an earlier analysis.

Study-wide results and limits: As confirmed in vitro, a few CMV-associated chains were specific for CMV antigens.

Both 60 Vbeta primers and 13 Jbeta primers went into the PCR. The method was immunoSEQ multiplex PCR; TCRdb's version includes in-frame clones alone and lacks a portion of them. Seen here are approximately 150,000 clones, about four fifths observed once, and the top ten hold approximately 6.8%. V shed 5 bases and J 3 bases; nucleotides not matched to a gene: 10. CDR1 SNHLY and CDR2 FYNNEI come from the germline V gene. This CDR3 comprises 15 residues. Concerning this clone: What it binds is unknown.

This rearrangement joins TRBV2 to TRBJ2-7, with 7 bases fitting TRBD1. The sequence derives from a man under 40 in good health and CMV-seropositive. Sequences were obtained from PBMCs. CDR3 protein: CASSTSGTALYEQYF. The CDR3, as DNA: TGTGCCAGCAGTACCTCCGGGACAGCGCTCTACGAGCAGTACTTC. Drawing the rest from reference TRBV2 and TRBJ2-7, the complete variable domain is EPEVTQTPSHQVTQMGQEVILRCVPISNHLYFYWYRQILGQKVEFLVSFYNNEISEKSEIFDDQFSVERPDGSNFTLKIRSTKLEDSAMYFCASSTSGTALYEQYFGPGTRLTVT.